One sample yielded the 9 T cell receptor beta chains listed below, sequenced in a study of T cell clones after liver transplantation. The table came from immunoSEQ multiplex PCR; TCRdb's copy has only in-frame clones and leaves some out. Of tens of thousands of clones in the sample, roughly 71% were seen once. Sequencing used CD4+ T cells from blood, obtained at the 22-month timepoint. The receptors originated from a human patient who received a liver transplant. Some T cells may have come from the graft donor.

This clone occurred a few times. The J gene is TRBJ1-6, the V gene TRBV2; perhaps TRBD1 as D (6 bases). The CDR3 is 13 residues long. Per germline, CDR1 SNHLY and CDR2 FYNNEI. Trimming left V 5 bases short and J 7 bases short, with 9 bases between. CDR3 DNA: TGTGCCAGCAGTCGGGACATCAATTCACCCCTCCACTTT. Translating it yields CASSRDINSPLHF.

V gene TRBV19 combines with J gene TRBJ2-7, with D unclear. The CDR3 has 13 amino acids. Looked up from germline, CDR1 is LNHDA and CDR2 is SQIVND (reference sequence). Trimming removed 5 bases at V and 1 base at J, with 9 bases between. The CDR3 is CASSFQTSYEQYF. For the CDR3, the DNA is TGTGCCAGTAGTTTCCAGACTTCCTACGAGCAGTACTTC.

In regard to this clone: This sample includes further DNA sequences coding for the same CDR3. CDR3 DNA: TGTGCCAGCAGCGTAGTGACAGGGGGCACCGGGGAGCTGTTTTTT. Its translation is CASSVVTGGTGELFF. V is TRBV9 and J is TRBJ2-2, with 9 bases that match TRBD1. Per the germline V gene, CDR1 is SGDLS and CDR2 is YYNGEE. The junction had 1 base not matched to a gene; V was cut back by 0 bases and J by 4 bases. This CDR3 is 15 amino acids long.

The chain is built from TRBV29-1 and TRBJ1-2, with TRBD1 matching over 10 bases. Germline V CDR1 and CDR2: SQVTM, ANQGSEA. With 3 bases clipped from V and 8 bases from J, the junction kept 9 bases outside the gene matches. This CDR3 has 14 amino acids. The CDR3 reads CSVEGGDRGLGYTF. The CDR3 nucleotides read TGCAGCGTTGAGGGGGGCGACAGGGGGCTGGGCTACACCTTC.

This rearrangement joins TRBV7-9 to TRBJ1-2; 10 nucleotides line up with TRBD1. Per the germline V gene, CDR1 is SEHNR and CDR2 is FQNEAQ (reference sequence). The CDR3 is made up of 14 amino acids. J was trimmed by 8 bases and V by 6 bases; bases with no gene match: 9. The CDR3 is CASRWDRGTGGYTF. In DNA, the CDR3 is TGTGCCAGCAGATGGGACAGGGGAACGGGGGGCTACACCTTC.

V gene TRBV28 combines with J gene TRBJ2-3; no clear D gene. Looked up from germline, CDR1 is MDHEN and CDR2 is SYDVKM. V lost 6 bases and J lost 4, with 5 bases in between. The CDR3 consists of 11 residues. The CDR3 bases are TGTGCCAGCAGCGGGCCAGATACGCAGTATTTT. The encoded protein is CASSGPDTQYF.

The chain joins TRBV28 to TRBJ1-2; weak D call: TRBD1 (5 bases). The V end lost 2 bases, the J end lost 0 bases, and 19 bases lay between the germline ends. Germline CDR1 reads MDHEN; CDR2 reads SYDVKM. The CDR3 contains 18 residues. The chain's CDR3 is CASSLPLRDLLTNYGYTF. DNA of the CDR3: TGTGCCAGCAGTTTACCCCTCAGGGACCTACTTACTAACTATGGCTACACCTTC.

The chain has TRBV6-1 and TRBJ2-1; 8 positions match TRBD2. Trimming cost V 7 bases and J 2 bases; bases outside gene matches: 7. Germline-derived CDR1 and CDR2 are MNHNS and SASEGT. CDR3 length: 15 residues. The CDR3, as DNA: TGTGCCAGCAACCCTCGGGGGGGCACCTACAATGAGCAGTTCTTC. Residues: CASNPRGGTYNEQFF.

The chain carries TRBV6-4 and TRBJ2-2; TRBD2 aligns across 8 bases. This CDR3 is 16 amino acids long. After removal of 0 bases from V and 3 bases from J, the junction contained 3 bases not matched to a gene. The germline V gene has CDR1 MRHNA and CDR2 SNTAGT. CDR3 in DNA: TGTGCCAGCAGTGACTCGAGCGGGGGCTACACCGGGGAGCTGTTTTTT. The encoded protein is CASSDSSGGYTGELFF.